A selection of T cell receptor beta chains follows, all from one sample in a study of T cell repertoires in cytomegalovirus infection. TCRdb reprocessed the reads with MiXCR, giving one entry per CDR3 protein. The sample lists some 240,000 distinct CDR3 sequences; about 15% were seen once. The specimen sequenced was CD8+ T cells from PBMCs. The receptors stem from a human donor in good health (CMV status not recorded). Some clones in this sample may be carry-over from other donors' samples. Both conserved end residues are part of each CDR3. Each record gives: CDR3 length, V gene, CDR3 protein.

len: 15
v_gene: TRBV15
CDR3aa: CATSKSQDATYEQYF

len: 17
v_gene: TRBV7-9
CDR3aa: CASRSTARRDVGETQYF

len: 17
v_gene: TRBV7-6
CDR3aa: CASSLESRKRSGNTIYF

len: 16
v_gene: TRBV7-6
CDR3aa: CASSSEPRDSRYEQYF

len: 15
v_gene: TRBV20-1
CDR3aa: CSARDSGGAYNEQFF

len: 12
v_gene: TRBV2
CDR3aa: CASSLLNTEAFF

len: 14
v_gene: TRBV10-3
CDR3aa: CAISEPGGIQPQHF

len: 13
v_gene: TRBV7-2
CDR3aa: CASSLELTGVPYF

len: 15
v_gene: TRBV6-8
CDR3aa: CASSYSRGTNEKLFF

len: 16
v_gene: TRBV6-6
CDR3aa: CASSYYLGTEKTEAFF

len: 16
v_gene: TRBV15
CDR3aa: CATSREIAGEYNEQFF

len: 15
v_gene: TRBV7-2
CDR3aa: CASSSRGGERDTQYF

len: 17
v_gene: TRBV6-2/TRBV6-3
CDR3aa: CASSYSPVTGVGTEAFF

len: 13
v_gene: TRBV6-4
CDR3aa: CASSGSTGGGYTF

len: 14
v_gene: TRBV28
CDR3aa: CASSLVQDAYEQYF

len: 16
v_gene: TRBV7-6
CDR3aa: CASSSEGLAGVETQYF

len: 16
v_gene: TRBV13
CDR3aa: CASSPRGDFSGNTIYF

len: 15
v_gene: TRBV20-1
CDR3aa: CSARDGGGRLDEQFF

len: 21
v_gene: TRBV12-5
CDR3aa: CASGLDENPPGQGEIYYGYTF

len: 14
v_gene: TRBV29-1
CDR3aa: CSVEFGATNEKLFF

len: 15
v_gene: TRBV7-9
CDR3aa: CASSRAGTGTNEQFF

len: 13
v_gene: TRBV7-2
CDR3aa: CASSLTGTGELFF

len: 11
v_gene: TRBV29-1
CDR3aa: CSVLLSLGQFF

len: 15
v_gene: TRBV7-9
CDR3aa: CASSAPGAQIETQYF

len: 17
v_gene: TRBV6-2/TRBV6-3
CDR3aa: CASSRDRGTPRSYERYF

len: 15
v_gene: TRBV27
CDR3aa: CASSLSGSLSYEQYF

len: 18
v_gene: TRBV20-1
CDR3aa: CSARDLGTSGGRVNEQFF

len: 15
v_gene: TRBV5-6
CDR3aa: CASSFFQGPGETQYF

len: 15
v_gene: TRBV20-1
CDR3aa: CSAISMELEFDEQFF

len: 11
v_gene: TRBV10-3
CDR3aa: CAISEGVEQYF

len: 15
v_gene: TRBV6-5
CDR3aa: CASSYSSGGEYEQYF

len: 11
v_gene: TRBV29-1
CDR3aa: CSVVQGWGYTF

len: 13
v_gene: TRBV5-5
CDR3aa: CASSYTGPNEQYF

len: 16
v_gene: TRBV6-2/TRBV6-3
CDR3aa: CASSYHRDRGRYEQFF